This is a list of T cell receptor beta chains from one sample in a study of T cell responses to AZD1222 COVID-19 vaccine. Measured with immunoSEQ multiplex PCR; TCRdb has only the in-frame clones, and not every one. Of some 120,000 clones in the sample, 93% were seen once. The input for sequencing was peripheral blood, taken on day 0 of AZD1222 vaccination. The receptors were gathered from an adult in good health. Each CDR3 is given with its conserved first and last residue.

CDR3 protein	J gene	V gene
CASSSAKRTEAFF	TRBJ1-1	TRBV18
CAWSTDSNSPLHF	TRBJ1-6	TRBV30
CASSTTDRTNYGYTF	TRBJ1-2	TRBV6-6
CASKLDLNTEAFF	TRBJ1-1	TRBV19
CASSRQGGSGNTIYF	TRBJ1-3	TRBV14
CASRETWPGQGLTEAFF	TRBJ1-1	TRBV11-2
CASSQGGTEAFF	TRBJ1-1	TRBV25-1
CASSLDRMDGELFF	TRBJ2-2	TRBV5-4
CASSPGLAGYNEQFF	TRBJ2-1	TRBV18
CASRRGTVSTGELFF	TRBJ2-2	TRBV3-1/TRBV3-2
CASSVDGGTNYGYTF	TRBJ1-2	TRBV9
CASSYSYRDPYGYTF	TRBJ1-2	TRBV6-5
CASRIDRDGEKLFF	TRBJ1-4	TRBV6-5
CASSAAGGRTGELFF	TRBJ2-2	TRBV9
CASSLTRVNQPQHF	TRBJ1-5	TRBV19
CASSENGPEAFF	TRBJ1-1	TRBV6-1
CAWSVNPRKTGKTNYGYTF	TRBJ1-2	TRBV30
CASSQDSQGSGGYTF	TRBJ1-2	TRBV3-1/TRBV3-2
CAWQITQKNTEAFF	TRBJ1-1	TRBV30
CASSLHPAGVLGAETQYF	TRBJ2-5	TRBV5-8
CASSQVQGGPEAFF	TRBJ1-1	TRBV4-1
CASSGEGGGYTF	TRBJ1-2	TRBV9
CASSVGGRDKDGYTF	TRBJ1-2	TRBV19
CASSGLPGSYEQYF	TRBJ2-7	TRBV2
CASSQVPRDEQYF	TRBJ2-7	TRBV4-2
CASSQDTGQSAFF	TRBJ1-1	TRBV3-1/TRBV3-2
CATSYVQVMNTEAFF	TRBJ1-1	TRBV6-2/TRBV6-3
CASSYDRWWGEAFF	TRBJ1-1	TRBV6-2/TRBV6-3
CATSRDDQVLDTIYF	TRBJ1-3	TRBV15
CASSFIAGTDTQYF	TRBJ2-3	TRBV27
CASSGWEGAQGYGYTF	TRBJ1-2	TRBV5-1
CASSLGYEEAFF	TRBJ1-1	TRBV6-6
CASSRDRDLLNGYTF	TRBJ1-2	TRBV2
CASSLEGAYYNEQFF	TRBJ2-1	TRBV7-9
CASSYTTGHGSGEKLFF	TRBJ1-4	TRBV11-2
CATSKVTEAFF	TRBJ1-1	TRBV15
CSASGFLMNTEAFF	TRBJ1-1	TRBV20-1
CASSYGDPTPNEQFF	TRBJ2-1	TRBV6-6
CASSLGSNTEAFF	TRBJ1-1	TRBV18
CASSDRPNSPLHF	TRBJ1-6	TRBV2
CASSPPGLAGGLGETQYF	TRBJ2-5	TRBV27
CASSRSGGGAPYNEQFF	TRBJ2-1	TRBV7-3